This T cell receptor beta chain was obtained from a study of blood T cells in healthy people across ages (dated by TCRdb to 2015 to 2017). About the study as a whole: Template switching captured roughly one uniquely barcoded TCR beta cDNA molecule per two T cells in model experiments. To track age-related changes in TCR beta repertoire diversity, the study relied on deep sequencing normalized with unique cDNA molecular identifiers. The donors were divided into four age groups: young (average approximately 17 years), middle-aged (over 35), aged (approximately 59) and long-lived (about 84). To avoid experimental bias, donors of different ages were distributed randomly across sequencing lanes. The study analyzed two additional independent replicas of 1 million unique cDNA reads from the same blood draw for two donors, one aged 18 to 30 and one aged 80 or older. Study-wide conclusions, independent of this receptor: A strong correlation was found between observed TCR beta diversity and the percentage of naive T cells measured by flow cytometry. Conclusive comparison of naive and antigen-experienced compartments was prevented by the profiling of bulk unsorted PBMCs. As age increased, observed TCR beta diversity per million T cells dropped in a roughly linear way, and a significant reduction was already evident by age around 41. Estimates of total diversity based on one million sequenced T cells were considered lower bounds and underestimates. Donor CMV infection status was unknown, potentially confounding age-related changes in expanded clonotypes. Compared with the aged group, the long-lived group had more naive CD4+ T cells, fewer expanded clones and increased TCR diversity, suggesting age selection.

The roughly 39 donors, aged roughly 6 to 95 years, were systemically healthy Caucasian individuals from Russia. Each donor gave ten milliliters of peripheral blood, collected into EDTA-treated Vacutainer tubes. Ficoll-Paque density-gradient centrifugation was used to isolate PBMCs, with at least 7 million per sample. Total RNA was extracted from PBMCs with Trizol reagent, with at least 5 micrograms obtained per sample. Naive CD45RAhigh/CD27high T cell percentages were measured by flow cytometry on a PBMC aliquot from every donor. The library was generated by 5' RACE. This sample was sequenced with an Illumina HiSeq 2500. A second PCR of about 7 to 12 cycles was run with a J-beta primer mix and a sample-barcoded 5' primer. A template-switch 5' adaptor carrying 12 random nucleotides introduced a unique molecular identifier onto each TCR beta cDNA molecule. At least 2.5 million CDR3-containing paired-end reads were obtained from each sample. First-strand cDNA was synthesized from all RNA with the Mint cDNA synthesis kit, primed by a TRBC-specific oligonucleotide. Following uracil-DNA glycosylase treatment, a first 18-cycle PCR with universal primers M1SS and BC2_uni_R was performed on all cDNA. In the original analysis: For normalization, 1 million high-quality reads were randomly selected from each sample, with every read carrying a distinct molecular identifier. Reads sharing molecular identifiers were discarded rather than binned into consensus sequences. MiTCR, run with a Q25 quality threshold and the strictest error-elimination algorithm, handled CDR3 identification, clonotype clustering and error correction. A nonparametric unseen species model with Euler transformation was used to estimate lower-bound total TCR beta diversity. TCRdb reprocessed the public reads (quality trimming at Q25 with fastp, clone calling with MiXCR) and kept in-frame beta chains. Identical CDR3 protein sequences are pooled into one entry, listed with their most common genes and DNA. Clone size and V and J calls follow TCRdb, not the original study. This sample lists 650,000 to 800,000 distinct CDR3 sequences; under 45% were detected once. The ten largest clones represent around 18% of the sample.

Notes on this clonotype: Its antigen target is currently unknown. No much larger clone exists at a distance of one base, and base qualities are not known.

Sequenced input: blood. The sequence derives from a man between 60 and 75 years old in good health.

CDR3 sequence: CASSKGAPDSHEAFF. Read as DNA, the sequence is TGTGCCAGCAGCAAAGGGGCGCCGGACAGTCATGAAGCTTTCTTT. The rearranged segments are TRBV21-1 and TRBJ1-1; no DNA check was done on the table's D call, TRBD1. TRBV21-1 is a known pseudogene. Reading from cysteine to phenylalanine, the CDR3 counts 15 amino acids. Of the read, only the CDR3 DNA is kept; its 45 bases are in frame from base 1.